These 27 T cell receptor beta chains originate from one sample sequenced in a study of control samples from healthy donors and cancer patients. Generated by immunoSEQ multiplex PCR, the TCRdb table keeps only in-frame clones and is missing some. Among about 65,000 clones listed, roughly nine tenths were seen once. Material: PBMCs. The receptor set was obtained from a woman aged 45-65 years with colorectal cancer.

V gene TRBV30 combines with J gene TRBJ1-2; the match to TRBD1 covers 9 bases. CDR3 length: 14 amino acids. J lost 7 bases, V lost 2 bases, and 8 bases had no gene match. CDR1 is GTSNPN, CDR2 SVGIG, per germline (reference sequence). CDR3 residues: CAWSLQGARGGYTF. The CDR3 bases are TGTGCCTGGAGTTTACAGGGGGCGAGGGGTGGCTACACCTTC.

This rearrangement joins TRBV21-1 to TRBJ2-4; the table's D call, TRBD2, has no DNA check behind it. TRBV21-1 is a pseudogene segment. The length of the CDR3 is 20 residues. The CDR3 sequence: CASSKDSEGGGILAKNIQYF. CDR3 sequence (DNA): TGTGCCAGCAGCAAAGACTCTGAGGGCGGCGGGATTCTAGCCAAAAACATTCAGTACTTC.

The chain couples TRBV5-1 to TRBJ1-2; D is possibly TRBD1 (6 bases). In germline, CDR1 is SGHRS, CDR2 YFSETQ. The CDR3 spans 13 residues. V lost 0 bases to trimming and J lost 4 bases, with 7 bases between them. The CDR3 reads CASSLGRGYGYTF. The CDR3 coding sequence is TGCGCCAGCAGCTTGGGCAGGGGCTATGGCTACACCTTC.

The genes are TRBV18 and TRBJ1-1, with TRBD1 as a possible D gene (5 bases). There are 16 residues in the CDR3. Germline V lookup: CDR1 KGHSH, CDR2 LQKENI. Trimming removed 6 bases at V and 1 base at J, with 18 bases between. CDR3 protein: CASSQSKDTPNTEAFF. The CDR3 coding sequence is TGTGCCAGCTCTCAGAGTAAGGACACTCCGAACACTGAAGCTTTCTTT.

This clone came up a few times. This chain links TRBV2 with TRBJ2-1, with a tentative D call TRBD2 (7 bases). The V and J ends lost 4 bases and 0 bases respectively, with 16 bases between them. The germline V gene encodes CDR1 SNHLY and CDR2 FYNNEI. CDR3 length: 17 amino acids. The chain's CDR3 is CASSAGRGSSSYNEQFF. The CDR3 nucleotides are TGTGCCAGCAGTGCGGGGAGGGGGAGCAGCTCCTACAATGAGCAGTTCTTC. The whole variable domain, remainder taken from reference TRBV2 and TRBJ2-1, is EPEVTQTPSHQVTQMGQEVILRCVPISNHLYFYWYRQILGQKVEFLVSFYNNEISEKSEIFDDQFSVERPDGSNFTLKIRSTKLEDSAMYFCASSAGRGSSSYNEQFFGPGTRLTVL.

CDR3 nucleotide sequence: TGTGCCATCCTCGACAGGGGGGGGTCGGAAAAACTGTTTTTT. It yields the protein CAILDRGGSEKLFF. V is TRBV30 and J is TRBJ1-4; 9 positions match TRBD1. V shed 8 bases and J 8 bases; nucleotides not matched to a gene: 12. The germline V gene has CDR1 GTSNPN and CDR2 SVGIG (reference sequence). The CDR3 contains 14 residues.

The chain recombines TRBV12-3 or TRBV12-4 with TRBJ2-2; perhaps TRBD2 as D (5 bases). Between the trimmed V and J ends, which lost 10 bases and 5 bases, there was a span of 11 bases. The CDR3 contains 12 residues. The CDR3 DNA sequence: TGTGCCACCCTGGAGCGGACCGGGGAGCTGTTTTTT. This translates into CATLERTGELFF.

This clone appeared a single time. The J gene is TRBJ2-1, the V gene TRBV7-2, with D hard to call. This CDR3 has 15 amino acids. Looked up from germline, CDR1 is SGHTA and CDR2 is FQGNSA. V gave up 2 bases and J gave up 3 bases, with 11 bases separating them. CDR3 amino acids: CASSLRALNYNEQFF. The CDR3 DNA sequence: TGTGCCAGCAGCTTAAGGGCCCTCAACTACAATGAGCAGTTCTTC.

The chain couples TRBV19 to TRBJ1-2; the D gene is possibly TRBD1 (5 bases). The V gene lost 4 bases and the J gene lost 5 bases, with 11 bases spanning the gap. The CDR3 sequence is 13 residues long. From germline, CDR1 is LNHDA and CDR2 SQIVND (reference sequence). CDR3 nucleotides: TGTGCCAGTAGTAGGGAGACAGATTATGGCTACACCTTC. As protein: CASSRETDYGYTF.

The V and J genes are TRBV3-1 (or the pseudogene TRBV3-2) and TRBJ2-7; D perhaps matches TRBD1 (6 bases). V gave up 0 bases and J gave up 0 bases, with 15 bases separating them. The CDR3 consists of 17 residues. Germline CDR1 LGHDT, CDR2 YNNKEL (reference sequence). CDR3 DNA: TGTGCCAGCAGCCAAGATCCTTGGACAGAGAGCTCCTACGAGCAGTACTTC. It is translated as CASSQDPWTESSYEQYF.

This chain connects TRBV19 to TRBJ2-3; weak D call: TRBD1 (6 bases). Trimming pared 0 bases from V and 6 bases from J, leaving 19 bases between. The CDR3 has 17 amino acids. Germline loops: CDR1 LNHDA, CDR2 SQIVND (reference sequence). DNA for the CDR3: TGTGCCAGTAGTATAGATCTCCGGACAGCGAGTAAGGATACGCAGTATTTT. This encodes CASSIDLRTASKDTQYF.

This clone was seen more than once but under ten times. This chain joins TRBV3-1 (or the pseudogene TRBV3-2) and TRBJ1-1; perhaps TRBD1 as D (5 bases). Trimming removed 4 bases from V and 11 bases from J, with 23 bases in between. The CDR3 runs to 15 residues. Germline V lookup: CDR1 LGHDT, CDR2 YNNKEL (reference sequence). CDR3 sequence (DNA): TGTGCCAGCAGCCGCGACAGAGGATATTTAGGTGGGGCTTTCTTT. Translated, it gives CASSRDRGYLGGAFF.

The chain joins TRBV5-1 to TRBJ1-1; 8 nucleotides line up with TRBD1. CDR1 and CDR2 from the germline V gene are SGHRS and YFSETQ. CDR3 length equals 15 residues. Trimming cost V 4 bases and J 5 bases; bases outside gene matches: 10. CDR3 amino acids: CASSPPTGVQTEAFF. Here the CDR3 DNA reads TGCGCCAGCAGCCCTCCGACAGGGGTCCAAACTGAAGCTTTCTTT.

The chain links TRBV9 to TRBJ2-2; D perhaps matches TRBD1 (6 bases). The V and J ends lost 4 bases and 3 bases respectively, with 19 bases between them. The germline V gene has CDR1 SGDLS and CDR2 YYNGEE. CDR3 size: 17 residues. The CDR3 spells CASSIRGQGIDTGELFF. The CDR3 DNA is TGTGCCAGCAGCATCCGAGGGCAGGGGATCGACACCGGGGAGCTGTTTTTT.

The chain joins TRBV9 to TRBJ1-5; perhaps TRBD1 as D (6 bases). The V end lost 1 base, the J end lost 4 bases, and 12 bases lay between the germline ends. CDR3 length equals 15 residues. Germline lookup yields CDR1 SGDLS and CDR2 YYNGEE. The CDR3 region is CASSVTGQPNQPQHF. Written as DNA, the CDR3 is TGTGCCAGCAGCGTAACGGGACAACCGAATCAGCCCCAGCATTTT.

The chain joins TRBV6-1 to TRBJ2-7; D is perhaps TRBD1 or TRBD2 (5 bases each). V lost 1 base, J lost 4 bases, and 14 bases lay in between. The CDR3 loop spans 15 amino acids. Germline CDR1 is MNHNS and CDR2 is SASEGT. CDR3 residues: CASSEERGVGYEQYF. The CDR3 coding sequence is TGTGCCAGCAGTGAAGAGAGAGGGGTGGGGTACGAGCAGTACTTC.

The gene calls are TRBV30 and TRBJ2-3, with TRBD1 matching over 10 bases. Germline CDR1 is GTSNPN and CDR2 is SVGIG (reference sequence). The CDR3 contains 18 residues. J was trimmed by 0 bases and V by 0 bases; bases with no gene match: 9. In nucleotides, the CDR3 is TGTGCCTGGAGTGTACTCCGGACAGGGGGACCTAGCACAGATACGCAGTATTTT. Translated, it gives CAWSVLRTGGPSTDTQYF. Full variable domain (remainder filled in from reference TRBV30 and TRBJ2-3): SQTIHQWPATLVQPVGSPLSLECTVEGTSNPNLYWYRQAAGRGLQLLFYSVGIGQISSEVPQNLSASRPQDRQFILSSKKLLLSDSGFYLCAWSVLRTGGPSTDTQYFGPGTRLTVL.

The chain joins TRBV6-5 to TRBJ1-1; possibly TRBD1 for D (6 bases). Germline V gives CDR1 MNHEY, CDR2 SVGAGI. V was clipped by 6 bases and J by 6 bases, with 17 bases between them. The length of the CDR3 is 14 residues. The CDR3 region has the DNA TGTGCCAGCAGCCTCCAAGGGGGATGGGCTGAAGCTTTCTTT. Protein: CASSLQGGWAEAFF.

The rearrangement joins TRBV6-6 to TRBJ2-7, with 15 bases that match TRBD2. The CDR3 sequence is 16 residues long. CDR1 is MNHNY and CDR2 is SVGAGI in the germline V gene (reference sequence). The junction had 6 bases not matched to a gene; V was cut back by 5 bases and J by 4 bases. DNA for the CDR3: TGTGCCAGCAGTCCCACGGGACTAGCGGGGGGATACGAGCAGTACTTC. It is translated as CASSPTGLAGGYEQYF.

DNA for the CDR3: TGTGCCAGCAGCTTTCACAATGAGCAGTTCTTC. Amino acid sequence: CASSFHNEQFF. V and J are TRBV5-4 and TRBJ2-1; D not certain. The CDR3 sequence is 11 residues long. The V end lost 2 bases, the J end lost 5 bases, and 2 bases lay between the germline ends. Per the germline V gene, CDR1 is SGHNT and CDR2 is YYREEE (reference sequence).

The CDR3 DNA reads TGTGCCAGCAGCTTAACAGGGAGTGAGCAGTTCTTC. This encodes CASSLTGSEQFF. The rearrangement uses TRBV7-3 and TRBJ2-1; TRBD2 is a possible D gene (5 bases). The CDR3 runs to 12 residues. From germline, CDR1 is SGHTA and CDR2 FQGTGA. Trimming removed 0 bases at V and 9 bases at J, with 6 bases between.

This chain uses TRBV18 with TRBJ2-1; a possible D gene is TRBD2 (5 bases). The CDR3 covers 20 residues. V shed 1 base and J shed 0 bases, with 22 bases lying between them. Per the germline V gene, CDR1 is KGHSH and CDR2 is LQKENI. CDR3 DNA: TGTGCCAGCTCACCACAGACGATTAGCGTGATACTTAGCTCCTACAATGAGCAGTTCTTC. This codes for CASSPQTISVILSSYNEQFF.

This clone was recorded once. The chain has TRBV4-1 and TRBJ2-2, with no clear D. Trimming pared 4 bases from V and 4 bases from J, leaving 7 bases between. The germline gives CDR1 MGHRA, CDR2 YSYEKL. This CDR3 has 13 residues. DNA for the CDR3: TGCGCCAGCAGCCTCCGGCCCACCGGGGAGCTGTTTTTT. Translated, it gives CASSLRPTGELFF.

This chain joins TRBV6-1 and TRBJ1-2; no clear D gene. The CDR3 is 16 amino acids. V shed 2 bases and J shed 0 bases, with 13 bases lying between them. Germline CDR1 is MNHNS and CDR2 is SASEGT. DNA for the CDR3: TGTGCCAGCAGTGAACAGGCGCTTATAACTAACTATGGCTACACCTTC. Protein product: CASSEQALITNYGYTF.

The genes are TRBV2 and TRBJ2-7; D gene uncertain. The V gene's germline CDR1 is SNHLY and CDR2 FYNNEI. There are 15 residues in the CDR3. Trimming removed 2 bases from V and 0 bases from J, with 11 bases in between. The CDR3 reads CASSEFVARSYEQYF. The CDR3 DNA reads TGTGCCAGCAGTGAATTTGTGGCCCGCTCCTACGAGCAGTACTTC. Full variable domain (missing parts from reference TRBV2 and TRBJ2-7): EPEVTQTPSHQVTQMGQEVILRCVPISNHLYFYWYRQILGQKVEFLVSFYNNEISEKSEIFDDQFSVERPDGSNFTLKIRSTKLEDSAMYFCASSEFVARSYEQYFGPGTRLTVT.

The CDR3, as DNA: TGTGCCAGCAGCCCCGTGGGTACGCAGTATTTT. Protein: CASSPVGTQYF. The V and J genes are TRBV2 and TRBJ2-3, with D unresolved. The CDR3 length is 11 residues. CDR1 SNHLY and CDR2 FYNNEI come from the germline V gene. V was cut by 6 bases and J by 8 bases, with 9 bases left in between.

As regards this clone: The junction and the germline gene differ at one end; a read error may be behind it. CDR3 in DNA: TGTGCCGCCAGTGCCGGGAGACAGGGTTCAACTAATGAAAAACTGTTTTTT. This encodes CAASAGRQGSTNEKLFF. The J gene is TRBJ1-4, the V gene TRBV24-1; 7 bases match TRBD1. CDR1 is KGHDR, CDR2 SFDVKD, per germline. There are 17 residues in the CDR3.